This TCR beta chain was sequenced in a study of PD-1 blockade in classical Hodgkin lymphoma. Study outcomes and limitations: A significant rise in TCR diversity was seen by C4D1 for CD4+ cells but not for CD8+ cells. Individuals initiating nivolumab under 1 year after ASCT were excluded. It was reported that newly diagnosed patients had less baseline TCR diversity than healthy donors.

Relapse was seen in all patients after autologous stem cell transplantation, and brentuximab vedotin exposure was variable. Details on this clone: Its antigen remains unidentified.

Generated by immunoSEQ multiplex PCR, the TCRdb table keeps only in-frame clones and is missing some. Counted here are tens of thousands of clones, roughly nine tenths occurring once; the ten biggest clones make up roughly a tenth. V lost 4 bases, J lost 5 bases, and 2 bases stayed unmatched. This CDR3 has 15 residues. Germline V gives CDR1 LNHDA, CDR2 SQIVND (reference sequence). The chain combines TRBV19 with TRBJ2-1; 13 nucleotides match TRBD2. The sample in question was peripheral blood mononuclear cells (PBMCs), obtained at baseline. This sequence was found in a human donor with classical Hodgkin lymphoma. The CDR3 reads CASSKLAGGDNEQFF. The CDR3 DNA is TGTGCCAGTAGTAAACTAGCGGGGGGGGACAATGAGCAGTTCTTC.